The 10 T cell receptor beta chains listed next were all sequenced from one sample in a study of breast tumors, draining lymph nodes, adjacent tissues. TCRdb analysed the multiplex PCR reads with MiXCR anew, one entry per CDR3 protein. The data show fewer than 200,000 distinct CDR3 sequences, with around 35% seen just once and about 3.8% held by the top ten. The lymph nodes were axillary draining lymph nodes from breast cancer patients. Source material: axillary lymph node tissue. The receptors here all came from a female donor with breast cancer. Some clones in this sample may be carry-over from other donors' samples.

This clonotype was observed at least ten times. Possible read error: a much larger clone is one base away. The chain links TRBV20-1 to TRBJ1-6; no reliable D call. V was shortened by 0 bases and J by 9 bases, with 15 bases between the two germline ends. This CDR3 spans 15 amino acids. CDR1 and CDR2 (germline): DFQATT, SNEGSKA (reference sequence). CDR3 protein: CSARDLKGFASPLHF. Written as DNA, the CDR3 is TGCAGTGCTAGAGATCTGAAGGGTTTCGCTTCACCCCTCCACTTT.

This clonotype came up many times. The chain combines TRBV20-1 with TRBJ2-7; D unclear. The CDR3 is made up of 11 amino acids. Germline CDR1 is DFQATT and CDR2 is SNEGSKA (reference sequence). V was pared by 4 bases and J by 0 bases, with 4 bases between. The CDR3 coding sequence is TGCAGTGCTACCGTCTCCTACGAGCAGTACTTC. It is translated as CSATVSYEQYF.

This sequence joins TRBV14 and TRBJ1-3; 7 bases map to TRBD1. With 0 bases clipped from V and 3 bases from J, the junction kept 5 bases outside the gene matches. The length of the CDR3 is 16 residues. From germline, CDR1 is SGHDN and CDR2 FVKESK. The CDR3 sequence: CASSQETGRLGNTIYF. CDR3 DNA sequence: TGTGCCAGCAGCCAAGAGACAGGGCGCCTTGGAAACACCATATATTTT.

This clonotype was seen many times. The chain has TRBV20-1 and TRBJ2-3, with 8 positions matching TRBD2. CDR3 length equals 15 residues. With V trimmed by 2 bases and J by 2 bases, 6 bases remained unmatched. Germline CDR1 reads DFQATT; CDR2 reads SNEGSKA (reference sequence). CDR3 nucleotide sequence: TGCAGTGCTAGATCCCCGGGGGGGATCACAGATACGCAGTATTTT. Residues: CSARSPGGITDTQYF.

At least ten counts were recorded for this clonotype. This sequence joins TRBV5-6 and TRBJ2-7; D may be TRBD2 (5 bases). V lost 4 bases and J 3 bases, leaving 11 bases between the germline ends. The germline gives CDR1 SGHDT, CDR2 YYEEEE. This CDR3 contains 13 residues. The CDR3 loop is CASSQLGGYEQYF. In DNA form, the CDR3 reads TGTGCCAGCAGCCAGCTAGGAGGCTACGAGCAGTACTTC.

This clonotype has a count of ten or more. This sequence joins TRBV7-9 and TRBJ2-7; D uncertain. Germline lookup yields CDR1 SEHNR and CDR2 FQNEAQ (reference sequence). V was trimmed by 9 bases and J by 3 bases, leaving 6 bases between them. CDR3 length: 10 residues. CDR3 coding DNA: TGTGCCAGGGATCTCTACGAGCAGTACTTC. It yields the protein CARDLYEQYF.

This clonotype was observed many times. The CDR3 protein is CASSPQGNTIYF. The CDR3 DNA sequence: TGTGCCAGCAGTCCCCAGGGAAACACCATATATTTT. J is TRBJ1-3 and V is TRBV12-3 or TRBV12-4; unclear D gene. The V end lost 5 bases, the J end lost 4 bases, and 6 bases lay between the germline ends. The CDR3 is 12 amino acids.

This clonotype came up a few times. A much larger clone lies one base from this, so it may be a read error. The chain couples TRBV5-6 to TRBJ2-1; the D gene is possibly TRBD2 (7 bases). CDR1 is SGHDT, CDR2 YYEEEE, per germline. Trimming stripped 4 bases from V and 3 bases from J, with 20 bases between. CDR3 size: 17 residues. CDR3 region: CASSPPGAAGYYNEQFF. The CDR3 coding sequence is TGTGCCAGCAGCCCACCAGGGGCAGCGGGATACTACAATGAGCAGTTCTTC. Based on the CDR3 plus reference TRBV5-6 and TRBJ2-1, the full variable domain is DAGVTQSPTHLIKTRGQQVTLRCSPKSGHDTVSWYQQALGQGPQFIFQYYEEEERQRGNFPDRFSGHQFPNYSSELNVNALLLGDSALYLCASSPPGAAGYYNEQFFGPGTRLTVL.

The CDR3 region is CASSFDRVTGNTIYF. CDR3 sequence (DNA): TGTGCCAGCAGCTTTGACAGGGTAACTGGAAACACCATATATTTT. V and J are TRBV7-2 and TRBJ1-3; 7 bases map to TRBD1. Per germline, CDR1 SGHTA and CDR2 FQGNSA. The CDR3 covers 15 residues. The ends lost 3 bases at V and 2 bases at J; junction bases unmatched: 4.

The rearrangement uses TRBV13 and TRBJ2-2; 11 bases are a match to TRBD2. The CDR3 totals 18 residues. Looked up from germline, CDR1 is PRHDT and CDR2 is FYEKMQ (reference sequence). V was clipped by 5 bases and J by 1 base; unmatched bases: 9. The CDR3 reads CASSRLAGGLGNTGELFF. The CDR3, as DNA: TGTGCCAGCAGCAGGCTAGCGGGAGGTCTGGGGAACACCGGGGAGCTGTTTTTT.